These 22 T cell receptor beta chains came from one sample sequenced in a study of identifying expanded T cells in peripheral blood. Sequencing was performed with immunoSEQ multiplex PCR; in TCRdb, only in-frame clones are kept and a portion is missing. The sample holds tens of thousands of clones, approximately 86% seen once. What was sequenced was blood. Receptors were obtained from a person between 18 and 75 years old in good health.

This chain links TRBV6-1 with TRBJ2-7, with a weak D call TRBD2 (6 bases). The CDR3 spans 13 residues. CDR1 and CDR2 (germline): MNHNS, SASEGT. With 8 bases removed from V and 2 bases from J, the gap between germline ends came to 13 bases. Here the CDR3 DNA reads TGTGCCAGCGGGGACTTTTCGCCCTACGAGCAGTACTTC. Translated: CASGDFSPYEQYF.

The rearrangement uses TRBV9 and TRBJ1-5, with TRBD1 as a possible D gene (6 bases). Germline assignment: CDR1 SGDLS and CDR2 YYNGEE. The CDR3 length is 14 residues. Trimming removed 3 bases from V and 5 bases from J, with 12 bases in between. CDR3 amino acids: CASSGTGRDQPQHF. The CDR3 bases are TGTGCCAGCAGCGGAACAGGGAGGGATCAGCCCCAGCATTTT. Together with reference TRBV9 and TRBJ1-5, the CDR3 gives the full variable domain: DSGVTQTPKHLITATGQRVTLRCSPRSGDLSVYWYQQSLDQGLQFLIQYYNGEERAKGNILERFSAQQFPDLHSELNLSSLELGDSALYFCASSGTGRDQPQHFGDGTRLSIL.

J is TRBJ1-5 and V is TRBV10-3; 7 positions match TRBD1. J was trimmed by 5 bases and V by 5 bases; bases with no gene match: 3. The CDR3 has 13 amino acids. Per germline, CDR1 ENHRY and CDR2 SYGVKD. CDR3 nucleotides: TGTGCCATCAGTATCCAGGGGGATCAGCCCCAGCATTTT. It codes for CAISIQGDQPQHF.

V and J are TRBV15 and TRBJ2-3, with TRBD2 matching 16 bases. Germline V gene sequence: CDR1 LNHNV, CDR2 YYDKDF (reference sequence). The V and J ends lost 5 bases and 0 bases, in that order; junction bases with no gene match: 5. CDR3 length: 18 residues. CDR3 coding DNA: TGTGCCACCAGCGGAGGGACTAGCGGGGGGGAGAGCACAGATACGCAGTATTTT. It is translated as CATSGGTSGGESTDTQYF.

V is TRBV6-5 and J is TRBJ2-3; TRBD2 agrees at 8 bases. This CDR3 region has 14 residues. V shed 6 bases and J 3 bases; nucleotides not matched to a gene: 5. Per the germline V gene, CDR1 is MNHEY and CDR2 is SVGAGI. The CDR3 region has the DNA TGTGCCAGCAGCCTTAGCGGGGAAACAGATACGCAGTATTTT. It encodes CASSLSGETDTQYF.

The rearrangement uses TRBV25-1 and TRBJ2-7; 7 nucleotides line up with TRBD1. Germline V lookup: CDR1 MGHDK, CDR2 SYGVNS. V trimming: 6 bases; J trimming: 3 bases; junction bases outside the gene matches: 2. The CDR3 sequence is 12 residues long. The CDR3 nucleotides read TGTGCCAGCAGGGGGACAGACTACGAGCAGTACTTC. It encodes CASRGTDYEQYF.

This chain links TRBV4-1 with TRBJ1-1, with D perhaps TRBD1 (6 bases). This CDR3 has 16 residues. Germline CDR1 reads MGHRA; CDR2 reads YSYEKL. Trimming stripped 0 bases from V and 1 base from J, with 12 bases between. The CDR3 protein is CASSQEPQTGNTEAFF. CDR3 bases: TGCGCCAGCAGCCAAGAACCGCAGACAGGGAACACTGAAGCTTTCTTT.

The CDR3 bases are TGTGCCAGCAGCTCTCAATACATAGACGGACTGAGTGGCGGGGAGCTGTTTTTT. As protein: CASSSQYIDGLSGGELFF. The V gene is TRBV7-9, the J gene TRBJ2-2, with a possible D match to TRBD2 (5 bases). The CDR3 runs 18 residues. Germline V gives CDR1 SEHNR, CDR2 FQNEAQ (reference sequence). Trimming took off 4 bases at V and 7 bases at J, with 25 bases between the two ends. Full variable domain (missing parts from reference TRBV7-9 and TRBJ2-2): DTGVSQNPRHKITKRGQNVTFRCDPISEHNRLYWYRQTLGQGPEFLTYFQNEAQLEKSRLLSDRFSAERPKGSFSTLEIQRTEQGDSAMYLCASSSQYIDGLSGGELFFGEGSRLTVL.

The chain carries TRBV5-1 and TRBJ1-2; D is ambiguous. The germline CDR1 and CDR2 sequences are SGHRS and YFSETQ. This CDR3 has 13 amino acids. The germline V and J ends were trimmed by 4 bases and 6 bases, with 13 bases remaining between them. CDR3 DNA: TGCGCCAGCAGCCTTTACGGGATTGATGGCTACACCTTC. Its protein is CASSLYGIDGYTF.

The chain combines TRBV7-2 with TRBJ2-7, with 9 nucleotides matching TRBD2. With 6 bases clipped from V and 5 bases from J, the junction kept 11 bases outside the gene matches. CDR3 length equals 15 residues. Germline-derived CDR1 and CDR2 are SGHTA and FQGNSA. As DNA, the CDR3 is TGTGCCAGCAGAAACCCAGCGGGAGGTGCGGACGAGCAGTACTTC. Translated, it gives CASRNPAGGADEQYF.

J is TRBJ1-2 and V is TRBV9; TRBD1 matches at 7 bases. The CDR3 runs 17 residues. Unmatched junction bases numbered 15, after V lost 3 bases and J lost 4 bases. CDR1 and CDR2 from the germline V gene are SGDLS and YYNGEE. As DNA, the CDR3 is TGTGCCAGCAGCGAGGATAAAGTGATGGGGACAGCCTATGGCTACACCTTC. Translating gives CASSEDKVMGTAYGYTF.

In this sample, this clone turned up once. V usage is TRBV9 and J usage is TRBJ2-5; 8 nucleotides match TRBD1. The CDR3 runs to 17 residues. V trimming: 5 bases; J trimming: 4 bases; junction bases outside the gene matches: 16. Looked up from germline, CDR1 is SGDLS and CDR2 is YYNGEE. The CDR3 loop is CASSDSRGRALLETQYF. The CDR3 DNA sequence: TGTGCCAGCAGTGACAGCAGGGGGCGCGCTTTGTTAGAGACCCAGTACTTC. Variable domain in full (rest from reference TRBV9 and TRBJ2-5): DSGVTQTPKHLITATGQRVTLRCSPRSGDLSVYWYQQSLDQGLQFLIQYYNGEERAKGNILERFSAQQFPDLHSELNLSSLELGDSALYFCASSDSRGRALLETQYFGPGTRLLVL.

The rearrangement joins TRBV4-1 to TRBJ1-2, with D possibly being TRBD1 (6 bases). This CDR3 is 15 amino acids long. The V and J ends lost 0 bases and 8 bases respectively, with 16 bases between them. Germline V gene lookup returns CDR1 MGHRA and CDR2 YSYEKL. CDR3 DNA: TGCGCCAGCAGCCAAGATAGAGACAGGAGGGAAGGCTACACCTTC. Translation gives CASSQDRDRREGYTF.

The rearrangement uses TRBV9 and TRBJ1-6; tentatively, D is TRBD1 (6 bases). This CDR3 is built from 15 residues. Germline V gene lookup returns CDR1 SGDLS and CDR2 YYNGEE. Trimming took off 0 bases at V and 5 bases at J, with 9 bases between the two ends. DNA of the CDR3: TGTGCCAGCAGCGTAGGGCGGACAGATAATTCACCCCTCCACTTT. Translation gives CASSVGRTDNSPLHF.

The CDR3 bases are TGTGCCTGGAGTGTAAGGGAGTTTCTTCCAGACACCATATATTTT. Translated: CAWSVREFLPDTIYF. The rearrangement joins TRBV30 to TRBJ1-3; D gene ambiguous. From germline, CDR1 is GTSNPN and CDR2 SVGIG (reference sequence). V lost 0 bases, J lost 8 bases, and 17 bases lay in between. The CDR3 has 15 residues.

The V gene is TRBV14, the J gene TRBJ2-1; D is undetermined. Looked up from germline, CDR1 is SGHDN and CDR2 is FVKESK. Trimming pared 2 bases from V and 9 bases from J, leaving 11 bases between. The CDR3 sequence is 13 residues long. CDR3 nucleotide sequence: TGTGCCAGCAGCCAATTCCAGCTCACTGAGCAGTTCTTC. Translation: CASSQFQLTEQFF. Looking up the rest from reference TRBV14 and TRBJ2-1 gives the full variable domain: EAGVTQFPSHSVIEKGQTVTLRCDPISGHDNLYWYRRVMGKEIKFLLHFVKESKQDESGMPNNRFLAERTGGTYSTLKVQPAELEDSGVYFCASSQFQLTEQFFGPGTRLTVL.

The V gene is TRBV7-3, the J gene TRBJ2-3; 9 positions agree with TRBD2. V was clipped by 5 bases and J by 7 bases; unmatched bases: 10. The CDR3 runs 15 residues. Germline assignment: CDR1 SGHTA and CDR2 FQGTGA. The CDR3 nucleotides are TGTGCCAGCAGCCCCTCTGGCGGGGGGGTGTATACGCAGTATTTT. Protein: CASSPSGGGVYTQYF.

The chain is built from TRBV15 and TRBJ2-1; 9 bases align to TRBD2. The CDR3 has 16 residues. Germline assignment: CDR1 LNHNV and CDR2 YYDKDF (reference sequence). The V segment lost 1 base and the J segment 4 bases; nucleotides outside the gene matches: 5. CDR3 sequence (DNA): TGTGCCACCAGCAGAGTCGCGGGGGGGTATTACAATGAGCAGTTCTTC. Its protein is CATSRVAGGYYNEQFF.

V usage is TRBV5-4 and J usage is TRBJ2-1; tentatively, D is TRBD2 (6 bases). V lost 1 base and J lost 3, with 14 bases in between. Germline-derived CDR1 and CDR2 are SGHNT and YYREEE (reference sequence). This CDR3 spans 16 amino acids. The CDR3 protein is CASSLPGVVDYNEQFF. In nucleotides, the CDR3 is TGTGCCAGCAGCTTGCCGGGAGTGGTAGACTACAATGAGCAGTTCTTC.

The gene calls are TRBV4-1 and TRBJ2-1, with 16 bases identical to TRBD2. Trimming cost V 3 bases and J 9 bases; bases outside gene matches: 5. CDR1 and CDR2 from the germline V gene are MGHRA and YSYEKL. The CDR3 length is 16 residues. The CDR3 DNA sequence: TGCGCCAGCAGCCATACGGGACTAGCGGGGGGGTTTGAGCAGTTCTTC. Amino acid sequence: CASSHTGLAGGFEQFF.

The J gene is TRBJ2-1, the V gene TRBV5-4; a possible D gene is TRBD1 (6 bases). The V and J ends lost 3 bases and 9 bases respectively, with 25 bases between them. The CDR3 loop spans 17 amino acids. In germline, CDR1 is SGHNT, CDR2 YYREEE (reference sequence). As DNA, the CDR3 is TGTGCCAGCAGCTCAGGGGTAGGGGACCTAAGAGTAGGTGAGCAGTTCTTC. Encoded protein: CASSSGVGDLRVGEQFF.

The gene calls are TRBV6-6 and TRBJ2-2; D not certain. Germline values: CDR1 MNHNY, CDR2 SVGAGI (reference sequence). The CDR3 is made up of 14 amino acids. The V end lost 7 bases, the J end lost 5 bases, and 14 bases lay between the germline ends. CDR3 sequence reads: CASTSPKGTGELFF. CDR3 in DNA: TGTGCCAGCACCTCCCCAAAGGGTACCGGGGAGCTGTTTTTT.